Listed below are T cell receptor beta chains from one sample, sequenced in a study of blood T cell repertoires in COVID-19. The table came from immunoSEQ multiplex PCR; TCRdb's copy has only in-frame clones and leaves some out. The sample includes roughly 300,000 clones, roughly 91% seen only once; the top ten take 1.5% to 2%. Input material: peripheral blood. Receptors were obtained from a woman aged 25 to 39 with COVID-19, enrolled during active disease. CDR3s include the opening cysteine and the closing phenylalanine or tryptophan. D genes are given only for firm matches.

cdr3_aa,cdr3_nt,v_call,j_call,d_call
CASSQQGNQPQHF,TGTGCCAGCAGTCAACAGGGGAATCAGCCCCAGCATTTT,TRBV2,TRBJ1-5,TRBD1
CASSQGILGGANSPLHF,TGTGCCAGCAGCCAAGGTATCTTAGGGGGTGCTAATTCACCCCTCCACTTT,TRBV3-1/TRBV3-2,TRBJ1-6,-
CASSLNRGPRQPQHF,TGTGCCAGCAGCTTAAACAGGGGGCCAAGACAGCCCCAGCATTTT,TRBV7-2,TRBJ1-5,TRBD1
CASKGTGASLEQFF,TGTGCCAGCAAGGGGACAGGGGCTAGTTTGGAGCAGTTCTTC,TRBV28,TRBJ2-1,TRBD1
CASSPGRGSYNEQFF,TGTGCCAGCAGCCCCGGGAGGGGCTCCTACAATGAGCAGTTCTTC,TRBV11-2,TRBJ2-1,TRBD2
CASSTRTGLISGANVLTF,TGTGCCAGCAGCACCCGGACAGGGCTAATCTCTGGGGCCAACGTCCTGACTTTC,TRBV7-2,TRBJ2-6,TRBD1
CASSLGGQNYGYTF,TGTGCCAGCAGCCTCGGAGGTCAGAACTATGGCTACACCTTC,TRBV7-8,TRBJ1-2,-
CASRTTLMGTGNIGTEAFF,TGTGCCAGCAGGACCACCCTAATGGGGACAGGGAACATAGGCACTGAAGCTTTCTTT,TRBV27,TRBJ1-1,TRBD1
CASSIQGTYGYTF,TGTGCCAGTAGTATCCAGGGGACCTATGGCTACACCTTC,TRBV19,TRBJ1-2,-
CASSSGTSGGAKDTQYF,TGTGCCAGCAGCTCTGGGACTAGCGGGGGGGCGAAAGATACGCAGTATTTT,TRBV7-9,TRBJ2-3,TRBD2
CASRTGGFEKLFF,TGTGCCAGCAGGACAGGGGGCTTTGAAAAACTGTTTTTT,TRBV6-5,TRBJ1-4,TRBD1
CASSLDWLALGETQYF,TGTGCCAGCAGCTTAGATTGGCTAGCGTTAGGAGAGACCCAGTACTTC,TRBV7-9,TRBJ2-5,-
CASSFGWTGRNQPQHF,TGTGCCAGCAGCTTTGGATGGACAGGGCGTAATCAGCCCCAGCATTTT,TRBV7-8,TRBJ1-5,TRBD1
CASSYMTGGNQPQHF,TGTGCCAGCAGTTACATGACAGGGGGCAATCAGCCCCAGCATTTT,TRBV6-2/TRBV6-3,TRBJ1-5,TRBD1
CASSRGTYEQYF,TGTGCCAGCAGCCGAGGTACTTACGAGCAGTACTTC,TRBV11-2,TRBJ2-7,-
CASSTGQRTDTQYF,TGTGCCAGTAGTACCGGACAGAGAACAGATACGCAGTATTTT,TRBV19,TRBJ2-3,-
CASSPDRGRGTEAFF,TGCGCCAGCAGCCCCGACAGGGGGCGCGGGACTGAAGCTTTCTTT,TRBV5-1,TRBJ1-1,TRBD1
CASSLDILTHSPLHF,TGTGCCAGCAGCTTGGACATCTTAACACATTCACCCCTCCACTTT,TRBV5-5,TRBJ1-6,-
CASSAEGQASGDTQYF,TGTGCCAGCAGTGCCGAGGGACAGGCCTCGGGAGATACGCAGTATTTT,TRBV28,TRBJ2-3,TRBD1
CASSQNPGHLYNEQFF,TGTGCCAGCAGCCAAAATCCGGGACATCTCTACAATGAGCAGTTCTTC,TRBV11-2,TRBJ2-1,-
CASSRTGERKLFF,TGTGCCAGCAGCCGAACAGGGGAGCGGAAACTGTTTTTT,TRBV7-2,TRBJ1-4,TRBD1
CASSPPDRGSLDEQFF,TGTGCCAGCAGCCCCCCGGACAGGGGGTCCCTCGATGAGCAGTTCTTC,TRBV9,TRBJ2-1,TRBD1
CASTLTGVANEKLFF,TGTGCCAGCACCCTAACGGGGGTAGCTAATGAAAAACTGTTTTTT,TRBV28,TRBJ1-4,-
CASSPIQGRSSYNSPLHF,TGTGCCAGCTCACCAATACAGGGGAGAAGCTCCTATAATTCACCCCTCCACTTT,TRBV18,TRBJ1-6,TRBD1
CASSPPGTPWAQHF,TGTGCCAGCAGTCCCCCTGGGACACCTTGGGCCCAGCATTTT,TRBV28,TRBJ1-5,-
CASSFYQDTDTQYF,TGTGCCAGCAGCTTTTACCAGGATACAGATACGCAGTATTTT,TRBV7-2,TRBJ2-3,-
CATSPVFWEWETQYF,TGTGCCACATCACCTGTTTTTTGGGAGTGGGAGACCCAGTACTTC,TRBV27,TRBJ2-5,-
CASREQGGSYEQYF,TGTGCCAGTAGGGAACAGGGGGGGTCCTACGAGCAGTACTTC,TRBV19,TRBJ2-7,-
CASNPLPGNTIYF,TGTGCCAGCAACCCTCTACCCGGAAACACCATATATTTT,TRBV2,TRBJ1-3,-
CASSFESQGTGNEQYF,TGTGCCAGCAGCTTCGAATCACAGGGGACGGGTAACGAGCAGTACTTC,TRBV11-3,TRBJ2-7,TRBD1
CASSFGGQPQHF,TGTGCCAGCAGTTTCGGCGGTCAGCCCCAGCATTTT,TRBV28,TRBJ1-5,-
CASSEYGQTYGYTF,TGTGCCAGCAGTGAATATGGGCAGACCTATGGCTACACCTTC,TRBV25-1,TRBJ1-2,-
CASSQAAGYEQYF,TGTGCCAGCAGCCAAGCGGCAGGGTACGAGCAGTACTTC,TRBV3-1/TRBV3-2,TRBJ2-7,-
CASSGTHNSPLHF,TGTGCCAGCAGCGGTACTCATAATTCACCCCTCCACTTT,TRBV5-8,TRBJ1-6,-
CASSQDQGAGPDTQYF,TGCGCCAGCAGCCAAGATCAGGGAGCGGGCCCAGATACGCAGTATTTT,TRBV4-1,TRBJ2-3,-